The clone carrying this TCR beta chain was seen many times. The sample belongs to a study of T-cell reconstitution after alpha-beta-depleted transplantation in children. As it was prepared, the TCRbeta library received unique molecular identifiers. TCRdb re-called the PCR reads with MiXCR, one entry per CDR3 protein. The sample shows hundreds of thousands of distinct CDR3 sequences, roughly 17% of them seen only once. Germline-derived CDR1 and CDR2 are DFQATT and SNEGSKA (reference sequence). This CDR3 is built from 11 residues. The chain has TRBV20-1 and TRBJ1-1; 8 nucleotides agree with TRBD1. The receptor was isolated from a human donor who donated a stem cell graft to a child with acute myeloid leukemia. The source material was PBMCs from the stem cell graft donor, sampled from the stem cell graft. The CDR3 loop reads CSRRGPTEAFF. In DNA, the CDR3 is TGCAGCCGCAGGGGGCCCACTGAAGCTTTCTTT.